The TCR beta chain under discussion was sequenced for a study of cytomegalovirus exposure and HLA in healthy donors. Points from the study as a whole: Available immune exposure information covered CMV serostatus only. TCR beta V- and J-gene trimming, according to a later analysis, was linked to a missense DCLRE1C variant.

Regarding this clone: What it binds is not known.

Primers included in the PCR were 60 Vbeta and 13 Jbeta primers. Libraries were prepared by immunoSEQ multiplex PCR; TCRdb keeps only in-frame clonotypes and omits some of them. The data hold some 120,000 clones, with over 65% observed a single time. This CDR3 region has 16 residues. CDR1 LNHDA and CDR2 SQIVND come from the germline V gene (reference sequence). V was pared by 5 bases and J by 8 bases, with 7 bases of the junction left unmatched. This sequence was found in a man aged 30 to 39 in good health and CMV-seronegative. The genes are TRBV19 and TRBJ2-2; TRBD2 aligns across 14 bases. The sample taken for sequencing was PBMCs. The CDR3 DNA follows: TGTGCCAGTAGTCTTCGACTAGCGGGAGGGCCTGGGGAGCTGTTTTTT. It yields the protein CASSLRLAGGPGELFF.